The 17 T cell receptor beta chains below were found in one sample sequenced in a study of CD8 T cells in Susac syndrome. Reverse transcription of roughly 0.5 to 1 ug RNA used random hexamers. Via MiXCR, TCRdb re-called the immunoSEQ multiplex PCR reads, giving one row per CDR3 protein. The sample shows hundreds of thousands of distinct CDR3 sequences, 75% to 90% of them seen only once. Sequencing input: CD8+ T cells from PBMCs. Receptors originate from a human donor with multiple sclerosis.

The chain links TRBV3-1 to TRBJ1-2, with TRBD1 matching over 9 bases. This CDR3 contains 14 residues. The V gene's germline CDR1 is LGHDT and CDR2 YNNKEL (reference sequence). The V segment lost 4 bases and the J segment 8 bases; nucleotides outside the gene matches: 8. The CDR3 here is CASSPRTGALGYTF. CDR3 sequence (DNA): TGTGCCAGCAGCCCTAGGACAGGGGCACTCGGCTACACCTTC.

The CDR3 DNA is TGTGCCAGCAGTCTGGGGGCATTTCGGAACACTGAAGCTTTCTTT. As protein: CASSLGAFRNTEAFF. The chain carries TRBV6-1 and TRBJ1-1; a possible D gene is TRBD1 (6 bases). The CDR3 has 15 residues. In germline, CDR1 is MNHNS, CDR2 SASEGT. V lost 5 bases to trimming and J lost 1 base, with 14 bases between them.

The chain is built from TRBV10-3 and TRBJ1-1; D remains ambiguous. Trimming removed 6 bases from V and 5 bases from J, with 13 bases in between. Germline V gene sequence: CDR1 ENHRY, CDR2 SYGVKD. There are 13 residues in the CDR3. The CDR3 nucleotides read TGTGCCATCAGGGAGGTCGCATTAACTGAAGCTTTCTTT. Protein: CAIREVALTEAFF.

The chain employs TRBV4-2 and TRBJ2-5; 9 bases align to TRBD1. The CDR3 length is 16 residues. From germline, CDR1 is LGHNA and CDR2 YNFKEQ. J gave up 4 bases and V 2 bases, and 8 bases lay outside the gene matches. CDR3 in amino acids: CASSQNLMDRGETQYF. The DNA of the CDR3 is TGTGCCAGCAGCCAAAACCTTATGGACAGGGGAGAGACCCAGTACTTC.

The chain joins TRBV27 to TRBJ2-3; D may be TRBD2 (6 bases). Germline CDR1 MNHEY, CDR2 SMNVEV (reference sequence). Trimming removed 2 bases at V and 2 bases at J, with 11 bases between. This CDR3 has 15 amino acids. The CDR3 sequence: CASSLLAGPTDTQYF. CDR3 bases: TGTGCCAGCAGTTTACTGGCGGGACCCACAGATACGCAGTATTTT.

This chain uses TRBV6-2 or TRBV6-3 with TRBJ1-2; D might be TRBD1 (6 bases). The CDR3 loop spans 14 amino acids. The ends were cut back, 7 bases at V and 0 bases at J, with 12 bases in the middle. Per germline, CDR1 MNHEY and CDR2 SVGEGT. The CDR3 protein is CASNGGASNYGYTF. CDR3 nucleotide sequence: TGTGCCAGCAACGGGGGCGCCTCTAACTATGGCTACACCTTC.

This clonotype has a handful of counts. The chain carries TRBV7-2 and TRBJ2-7, with D possibly TRBD1 on 6 matching bases. V was trimmed by 3 bases and J by 3 bases, leaving 12 bases between them. CDR3 length: 14 amino acids. In germline, CDR1 is SGHTA, CDR2 FQGNSA. The CDR3 protein is CASSFGQLSYEQYF. The CDR3 coding sequence is TGTGCCAGCAGCTTTGGACAGTTAAGCTACGAGCAGTACTTC.

The chain couples TRBV30 to TRBJ1-2; D is uncertain. This CDR3 has 13 residues. Trimming shortened V by 2 bases and J by 4 bases, and 11 bases separated the two germline ends. Germline assignment: CDR1 GTSNPN and CDR2 SVGIG (reference sequence). DNA of the CDR3: TGTGCCTGGAGTAGTAGCGCATTCTATGGCTACACCTTC. It yields the protein CAWSSSAFYGYTF.

The genes are TRBV6-6 and TRBJ2-7, with TRBD1 matching over 9 bases. Germline V gene sequence: CDR1 MNHNY, CDR2 SVGAGI (reference sequence). With 5 bases clipped from V and 6 bases from J, the junction kept 11 bases outside the gene matches. CDR3 size: 15 residues. The CDR3 loop is CASSDGDREKGEQYF. The CDR3 DNA follows: TGTGCCAGCAGTGACGGGGACAGGGAGAAGGGCGAGCAGTACTTC.

The chain couples TRBV6-1 to TRBJ1-2, with D possibly TRBD1 on 5 matching bases. Germline lookup yields CDR1 MNHNS and CDR2 SASEGT. V was shortened by 4 bases and J by 5 bases, with 14 bases between the two germline ends. The CDR3 runs to 14 residues. The CDR3 region is CASSAGRTIYGYTF. The CDR3 nucleotides are TGTGCCAGCAGTGCAGGGAGGACGATATATGGCTACACCTTC.

The chain couples TRBV28 to TRBJ2-1, with 13 positions matching TRBD2. V was clipped by 6 bases and J by 6 bases; unmatched bases: 14. This CDR3 region has 18 residues. CDR1 MDHEN and CDR2 SYDVKM come from the germline V gene. This chain's CDR3 is CASSSPSIRTSGSNEQFF. CDR3 sequence (DNA): TGTGCCAGCAGCTCCCCCTCCATCCGGACTAGCGGGAGCAATGAGCAGTTCTTC.

This chain connects TRBV7-9 to TRBJ2-2; D unresolved. CDR1 and CDR2 from the germline V gene are SEHNR and FQNEAQ (reference sequence). The CDR3 covers 12 residues. The CDR3 is CANRGNTGELFF. The CDR3 bases are TGTGCGAATCGAGGGAACACCGGGGAGCTGTTTTTT.

The chain couples TRBV20-1 to TRBJ1-1; TRBD1 might be the D (6 bases). The length of the CDR3 is 10 residues. Trimming removed 6 bases at V and 8 bases at J, with 10 bases between. Germline V CDR1 and CDR2: DFQATT, SNEGSKA (reference sequence). The CDR3 loop is CSALGQEAFF. Written as DNA, the CDR3 is TGCAGTGCATTAGGACAGGAAGCTTTCTTT.

This chain joins TRBV5-4 and TRBJ2-3, with unresolved D. This CDR3 contains 14 residues. Trimming shortened V by 2 bases and J by 2 bases, and 9 bases separated the two germline ends. From germline, CDR1 is SGHNT and CDR2 YYREEE (reference sequence). CDR3 sequence reads: CASSFGPFTDTQYF. CDR3 sequence (DNA): TGTGCCAGCAGCTTCGGGCCCTTCACAGATACGCAGTATTTT. Drawing the rest from reference TRBV5-4 and TRBJ2-3, the complete variable domain is ETGVTQSPTHLIKTRGQQVTLRCSSQSGHNTVSWYQQALGQGPQFIFQYYREEENGRGNFPPRFSGLQFPNYSSELNVNALELDDSALYLCASSFGPFTDTQYFGPGTRLTVL.

The CDR3 bases are TGTGCCAGCAGTTCAACCCCAGGGAGTAGCGGCGCCTACGAGCAGTACTTC. Translation gives CASSSTPGSSGAYEQYF. J is TRBJ2-7 and V is TRBV27, with D possibly TRBD2 on 6 matching bases. CDR3 length: 17 residues. Trimming cost V 4 bases and J 2 bases, with 21 bases left between them. Looked up from germline, CDR1 is MNHEY and CDR2 is SMNVEV (reference sequence).

The rearrangement uses TRBV4-1 and TRBJ2-1; TRBD2 matches at 7 bases. Per the germline V gene, CDR1 is MGHRA and CDR2 is YSYEKL. Trimming cost V 1 base and J 0 bases; bases outside gene matches: 3. This CDR3 is built from 16 residues. CDR3 in amino acids: CASSQASGNSYNEQFF. The DNA of the CDR3 is TGCGCCAGCAGCCAAGCTAGCGGCAACTCCTACAATGAGCAGTTCTTC.

The chain uses TRBV12-3 or TRBV12-4 and TRBJ1-2; no firm D call. The CDR3 has 14 residues. V was shortened by 3 bases and J by 2 bases, with 10 bases between the two germline ends. CDR3 sequence (DNA): TGTGCCAGCAGTTTTGGCCTCCTAAACTATGGCTACACCTTC. It yields the protein CASSFGLLNYGYTF.